Listed below are T cell receptor beta chains from one sample, sequenced in a study of T cells in Graves' hyperthyroidism and ophthalmopathy. Using its own MiXCR run on the multiplex PCR reads, TCRdb lists one record per CDR3 protein. The table lists about 46,000 distinct CDR3 sequences, about half of them singletons, with about 30% in the top ten. The sample was peripheral blood or thyroid tissue (not recorded which). The origin of the receptors is a woman between 45 and 60 years old with Graves' hyperthyroidism. Each CDR3 is given with its conserved first and last residue. D genes are given only for firm matches. Not every row has a clone size; where given, it reads once, few, many or a size class.

cdr3_length,clone_size,v_call,j_call,d_call,cdr3_nt,cdr3_aa
19,many,TRBV10-3,TRBJ2-3,NA,TGTGCCATCAGTGGAGCGCCTTGGGGCCAGGGGCGAGGTGAAGATACGCAGTATTTT,CAISGAPWGQGRGEDTQYF
13,NA,TRBV20-1,TRBJ2-7,TRBD1,TGCAGTGCTAGAGATCCCCCAGGACAGGGTTGGTACTTC,CSARDPPGQGWYF
13,NA,TRBV7-9,TRBJ2-7,TRBD1,TGTGCCAGCAGCGTCCGGGACAGTAACGAGCAGTACTTC,CASSVRDSNEQYF
13,NA,TRBV7-2,TRBJ2-7,NA,TGTGTCAGCAGCTTTCCGGGGCTAGACGAGCAGTACTTC,CVSSFPGLDEQYF
15,few,TRBV20-1,TRBJ2-7,TRBD2,TGCAGTGCGGGGACTAGCGGGATTCCCCCCTACGAGCAGTACTTC,CSAGTSGIPPYEQYF
17,NA,TRBV7-8,TRBJ2-2,TRBD2,TGTGCCAGCAGCCACACTGCCCGAACTAGCGGGAGTAGGGAGCTGTTTTTT,CASSHTARTSGSRELFF
16,NA,TRBV24-1,TRBJ2-7,TRBD2,TGTGCCACCAGTGATTCTTCCCGGGGGGTGAGAGGTGAGCAGTACTTC,CATSDSSRGVRGEQYF
14,NA,TRBV20-1,TRBJ2-7,NA,TGCAGTGCTAGAGATCAGGGGACCACCTACGAGCAGTACTTC,CSARDQGTTYEQYF
14,medium-sized,TRBV7-6,TRBJ1-2,TRBD1,TGTGCCAGCAGCTTAGGAGGAGGGGGCGCCGGCTACACCTTC,CASSLGGGGAGYTF
9,medium-sized,TRBV20-1,TRBJ1-1,NA,TGCAGTGCTAACCCGGAGTATATCTTT,CSANPEYIF
14,NA,TRBV19,TRBJ1-1,TRBD1,TGTGCCAGTAGTATCCGGGACAGGGGCACTGAAGCTCTCTTT,CASSIRDRGTEALF
15,few,TRBV7-8,TRBJ2-7,TRBD2,TGTGCCAGCAGTGCTAGAAGCGGGAGCTCCTACGAGCAGTACTTC,CASSARSGSSYEQYF
12,few,TRBV14,TRBJ1-1,NA,TGTGCCAGCAGCCAGGGGGAAACTGAAGCTTTCTTT,CASSQGETEAFF
17,NA,TRBV15,TRBJ1-5,NA,TGTGCCACCAGCAGAGACATTTGGACAGCCAGAGAGGGGCCCCAGCATTTT,CATSRDIWTAREGPQHF
13,NA,TRBV6-6,TRBJ1-5,NA,TGTGCCAGCACGTGGGGTGGCGATCAGCCCCAGCATTTT,CASTWGGDQPQHF
15,many,TRBV29-1,TRBJ2-2,NA,TGCAGCGTTGGGATAGGGGGTTCGAACACCGGGGAGCTGTTTTTT,CSVGIGGSNTGELFF
11,medium-sized,TRBV12-3/TRBV12-4,TRBJ2-5,NA,TGTGCCAGCAGTCTAAGGGAGACCCAGTACTTC,CASSLRETQYF
15,many,TRBV5-1,TRBJ1-2,NA,TGCGCCAGCAGCTTGGAGATAGGGGCCTCAGTTGGCTACACCTTC,CASSLEIGASVGYTF
18,once,TRBV28,TRBJ2-5,NA,TGTGCCAGCAGTTTCGAGGTGAACACCGGGGCCAGACAAGAGACCCAGTACTTC,CASSFEVNTGARQETQYF
18,many,TRBV28,TRBJ1-4,TRBD1,TGTGCCAGCAGTCCCGGACAGGGGCGAGGTGGCACTAATGAAAAACTGTTTTTT,CASSPGQGRGGTNEKLFF
14,large,TRBV7-9,TRBJ1-2,NA,TGTGCCAGCAGCTTCACGTCCCCGGCTGACGGCTACACCTTC,CASSFTSPADGYTF
15,many,TRBV7-9,TRBJ1-1,NA,TGTGCCAGCAGCCCAACCCAGAGTGGGTACACTGAAGCTTTCTTT,CASSPTQSGYTEAFF
13,NA,TRBV29-1,TRBJ1-1,NA,TGCAGTCTACAGGGAAAGTCGGGCACTGAAGCTTTCTTT,CSLQGKSGTEAFF
14,medium-sized,TRBV11-2,TRBJ2-7,NA,TGTGCCAGCAGCTCCGAAGGGCAGGCCTACGAGCAGTACTTC,CASSSEGQAYEQYF
14,once,TRBV20-1,TRBJ2-7,TRBD1,TGCAGTGCTAGGGTGGACAGGGGATCCTACGAGCAGTACTTC,CSARVDRGSYEQYF
12,NA,TRBV29-1,TRBJ1-2,NA,TGCAGTTTAACACAGGCTAACTATGGCTACACCTTC,CSLTQANYGYTF
15,many,TRBV19,TRBJ1-5,NA,TGTGCCAGTAGTCTCTCGGGAGGGTTTAGTCAGCCCCAGCATTTT,CASSLSGGFSQPQHF
13,many,TRBV11-2,TRBJ1-1,NA,TGTGCCAGCAGAAGACTCCAGAACACTGAAGCTTTCTTT,CASRRLQNTEAFF
12,NA,TRBV2,TRBJ2-7,TRBD2,TGTGCCACCCGGGACTACTCCTACGAGCAGTACTTC,CATRDYSYEQYF
16,many,TRBV6-5,TRBJ2-7,TRBD1,TGTGCCAGCAGTGCCACTTGGGACAGGATCTCCTACGAGCAGTACTTC,CASSATWDRISYEQYF
15,NA,TRBV24-1,TRBJ2-3,TRBD2,TGTGCCACCAGTGAACTAGCGGAGGGGGCAGATACGCAGTATTTT,CATSELAEGADTQYF
14,medium-sized,TRBV5-1,TRBJ2-5,NA,TGCGCCAGCAGTAGAGGCCTGGATCAAGAGACCCAGTACTTC,CASSRGLDQETQYF
13,many,TRBV4-3,TRBJ1-2,TRBD1,TGCGCCAGCAGCCACGACAGGGCTCGTGGCTACACCTTC,CASSHDRARGYTF
14,once,TRBV29-1,TRBJ1-1,TRBD1,TGCAGCGTTGGCGTTGCGACAGGGTCCTATGAAGCTTTCTTT,CSVGVATGSYEAFF
12,few,TRBV29-1,TRBJ2-5,TRBD1,TGCAGCGCCGAAGGGGACAGGCAGACCCAGTACTTC,CSAEGDRQTQYF
14,NA,TRBV7-6,TRBJ2-2,TRBD2,TGTGCCAGCAGCCTCGGGAGGGAGACCGGGGAGCTGTTTTTT,CASSLGRETGELFF
22,NA,TRBV24-1,TRBJ2-5,NA,NA,CASSSSKAYYEKLFFGSGTQYF
14,NA,TRBV19,TRBJ2-1,NA,TGTGCCAGTAGTAGCTGGGACAACTACAATGAGCAGTTCTTC,CASSSWDNYNEQFF
13,many,TRBV7-7,TRBJ1-4,NA,TGTGCTAGCAGCCCCTCTCAGGCGGAAAAACTGTTTTTT,CASSPSQAEKLFF
16,NA,TRBV20-1,TRBJ2-5,TRBD2,TGCAGTACAAAAAACGGGGGACTAGCGGGAGCTGAGACCCAGTACTTC,CSTKNGGLAGAETQYF
16,many,TRBV11-2,TRBJ1-5,TRBD1,TGTGCCAGCAGCCGCACAGGGGGGAATGAGAATCAGCCCCAGCATTTT,CASSRTGGNENQPQHF
13,NA,TRBV7-3,TRBJ2-5,NA,TGTGCCAGCAGCTTAACAGGGGTGGTGACCCAGTACTTC,CASSLTGVVTQYF
11,once,TRBV7-2,TRBJ1-1,NA,TGTGCCAGCAGCAGGGGACCTGAAGCTTTCTTT,CASSRGPEAFF
14,once,TRBV20-1,TRBJ2-5,TRBD2,TGCAGTGCTCTTCTAGCGGGTACTAGAGAGACCCAGTACTTC,CSALLAGTRETQYF
15,NA,TRBV7-2,TRBJ2-5,TRBD2,TGTGCCAGCAGCCGATCCGCTCGAGGCGGGAGGGCCGTGTACTTC,CASSRSARGGRAVYF
13,NA,TRBV7-2,TRBJ1-2,TRBD1,TGTGCCAGCAGCCCCCGGGGACAGCTAGGCTACACCTTC,CASSPRGQLGYTF
14,NA,TRBV7-9,TRBJ2-5,NA,TGTGCCAGCAGCGACCAAGCCCAGGGAGAGACCCAGTACTTC,CASSDQAQGETQYF
16,NA,TRBV7-9,TRBJ2-2,NA,TGTGCCAGCAGCCCCCGACTGGGACTTTACACCGGGGAGCTGTTTTTT,CASSPRLGLYTGELFF
12,many,TRBV20-1,TRBJ2-3,NA,TGCAGTGCTGAGGGGGTTGAAGATACGCAGTATTTT,CSAEGVEDTQYF
13,many,TRBV7-3,TRBJ2-3,NA,TGTGCCAGCAGCCCCCCAGGCACAGATACGCAGTATTTT,CASSPPGTDTQYF
16,many,TRBV6-1,TRBJ1-3,NA,TGTGCCAGCAGTGAAGCATTAGGTGGGACCGGAAACACCATATATTTT,CASSEALGGTGNTIYF
15,many,TRBV6-5,TRBJ1-5,NA,TGTGCCAGCAGTATAGGTCAGGGGACCGATCAGCCCCAGCATTTT,CASSIGQGTDQPQHF
17,many,TRBV7-2,TRBJ2-6,TRBD1,TGTGCCAGCAGCCCCGGACAGGGGAAGAGAGGGGCCAACGTCCTGACTTTC,CASSPGQGKRGANVLTF
17,NA,TRBV7-8,TRBJ2-5,TRBD1,TGTGCCAGCAGCCCCCTAGGGGGACAGGGTTGGGGAGAGACCCAGTACTTC,CASSPLGGQGWGETQYF
12,many,TRBV30,TRBJ2-7,TRBD1,TGTGCCTGGAGTGGGGACAGCTACGAGCAGTACTTC,CAWSGDSYEQYF
13,many,TRBV9,TRBJ2-7,NA,TGTGCCAGCAGCGGAGGAGGGGGCTACGAGCAGTACTTC,CASSGGGGYEQYF
16,many,TRBV28,TRBJ2-6,NA,TGTGCCAGCACCCGCTCAGGGTCCTTTGGGGCCAACGTCCTGACTTTC,CASTRSGSFGANVLTF